Sequencing of this TCR beta chain was carried out in a study of cytomegalovirus exposure and HLA in healthy donors. General study points: Using the classifier, cytomegalovirus status was reportedly diagnosed with high specificity and sensitivity. Cytomegalovirus-associated status was assigned to 164 TCR beta chains. Rare TCR sequences dominated, though some public TCRs recurred in many donors.

Of note for this clone: Its antigen is undetermined.

From the 120-subject validation cohort, which was separate from the roughly 710-subject first cohort, the donors were drawn. TCRdb's table, derived via immunoSEQ multiplex PCR, lists solely in-frame clones and lacks some. The table includes 250,000 to 400,000 clones, 88% detected once. Material for sequencing was PBMCs. This receptor was identified in a young man in good health and CMV-seronegative.

The CDR3 region has the DNA TGTGCCACTCACCGGGGGGGTGACACCGGGGAGCTGTTTTTT. Its protein product is CATHRGGDTGELFF. V is TRBV7-9 and J is TRBJ2-2; TRBD2 aligns across 8 bases. In germline, CDR1 is SEHNR, CDR2 FQNEAQ (reference sequence). Losses at the gene ends were 10 bases for V and 3 bases for J; bases not matched to a gene: 7. The CDR3 length is 14 residues.